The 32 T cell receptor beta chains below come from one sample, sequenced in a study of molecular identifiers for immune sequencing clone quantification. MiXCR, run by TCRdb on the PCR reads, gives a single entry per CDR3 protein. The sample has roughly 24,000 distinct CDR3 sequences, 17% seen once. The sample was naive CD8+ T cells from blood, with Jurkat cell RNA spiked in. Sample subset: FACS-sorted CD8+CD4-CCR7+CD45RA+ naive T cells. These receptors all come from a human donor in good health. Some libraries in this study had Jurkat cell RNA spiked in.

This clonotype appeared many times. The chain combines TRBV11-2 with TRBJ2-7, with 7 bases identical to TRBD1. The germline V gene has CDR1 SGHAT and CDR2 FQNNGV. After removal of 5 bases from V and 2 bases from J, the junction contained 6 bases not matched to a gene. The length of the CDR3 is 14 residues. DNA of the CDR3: TGTGCCAGCAGCGAGGGGGCGGGCCCCTACGAGCAGTACTTC. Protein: CASSEGAGPYEQYF.

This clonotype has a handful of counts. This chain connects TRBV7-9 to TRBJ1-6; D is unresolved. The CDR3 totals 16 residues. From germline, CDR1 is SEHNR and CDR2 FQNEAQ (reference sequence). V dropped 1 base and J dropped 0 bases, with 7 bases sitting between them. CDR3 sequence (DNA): TGTGCCAGCAGCTTAGATGGGAGCTCCTATAATTCACCCCTCCACTTT. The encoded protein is CASSLDGSSYNSPLHF.

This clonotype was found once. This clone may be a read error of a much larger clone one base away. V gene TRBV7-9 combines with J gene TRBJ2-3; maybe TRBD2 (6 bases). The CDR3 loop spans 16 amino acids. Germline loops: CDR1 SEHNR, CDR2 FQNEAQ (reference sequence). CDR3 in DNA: TGTGCCAGCAGCCAAGGGAGGACGGGAGTGGGAGATACGCAGTGTTTT. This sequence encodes CASSQGRTGVGDTQCF. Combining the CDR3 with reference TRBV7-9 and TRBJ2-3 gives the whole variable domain DTGVSQNPRHKITKRGQNVTFRCDPISEHNRLYWYRQTLGQGPEFLTYFQNEAQLEKSRLLSDRFSAERPKGSFSTLEIQRTEQGDSAMYLCASSQGRTGVGDTQCFGPGTRLTVL.

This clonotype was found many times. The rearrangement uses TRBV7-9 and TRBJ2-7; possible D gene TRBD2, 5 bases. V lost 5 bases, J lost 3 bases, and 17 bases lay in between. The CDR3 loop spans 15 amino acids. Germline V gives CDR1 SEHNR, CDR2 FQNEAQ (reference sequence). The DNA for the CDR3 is TGTGCCAGCAGCCCCCTCCGGGGAACGGGCTACGAGCAGTACTTC. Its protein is CASSPLRGTGYEQYF.

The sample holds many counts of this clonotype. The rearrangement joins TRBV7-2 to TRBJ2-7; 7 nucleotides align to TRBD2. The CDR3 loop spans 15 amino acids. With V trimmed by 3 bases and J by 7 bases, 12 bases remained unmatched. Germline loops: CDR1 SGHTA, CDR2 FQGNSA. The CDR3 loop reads CASSFSTLGGLEQYF. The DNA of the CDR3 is TGTGCCAGCAGCTTCTCCACCCTGGGGGGACTAGAGCAGTACTTC.

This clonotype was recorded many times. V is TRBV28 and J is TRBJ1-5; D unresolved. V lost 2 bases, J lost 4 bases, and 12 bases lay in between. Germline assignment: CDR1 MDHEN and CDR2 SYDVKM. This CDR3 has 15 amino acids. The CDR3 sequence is CASSLPRPGNQPQHF. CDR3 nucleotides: TGTGCCAGCAGTTTACCCAGACCTGGGAATCAGCCCCAGCATTTT.

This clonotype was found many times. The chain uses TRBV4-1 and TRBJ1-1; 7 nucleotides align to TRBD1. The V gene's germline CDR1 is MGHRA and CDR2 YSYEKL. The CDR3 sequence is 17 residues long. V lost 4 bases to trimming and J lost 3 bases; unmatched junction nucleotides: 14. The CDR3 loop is CASSLTLVLTGDTEAFF. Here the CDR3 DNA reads TGCGCCAGCAGCCTTACGCTGGTCCTTACAGGGGACACTGAAGCTTTCTTT.

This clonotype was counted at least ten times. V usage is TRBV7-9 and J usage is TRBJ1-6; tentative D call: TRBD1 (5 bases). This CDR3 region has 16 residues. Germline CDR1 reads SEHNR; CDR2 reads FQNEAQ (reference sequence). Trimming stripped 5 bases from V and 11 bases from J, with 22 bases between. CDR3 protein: CASSHNQGSFPPPLHF. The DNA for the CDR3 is TGTGCCAGCAGCCATAACCAGGGAAGTTTCCCCCCACCCCTCCACTTT.

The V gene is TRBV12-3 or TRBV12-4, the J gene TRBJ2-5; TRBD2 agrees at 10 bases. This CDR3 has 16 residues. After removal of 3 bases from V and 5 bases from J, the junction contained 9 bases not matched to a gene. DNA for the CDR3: TGTGCCAGCAGTTTCCCTACTAGCGGGGAGGGGGAGACCCAGTACTTC. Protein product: CASSFPTSGEGETQYF.

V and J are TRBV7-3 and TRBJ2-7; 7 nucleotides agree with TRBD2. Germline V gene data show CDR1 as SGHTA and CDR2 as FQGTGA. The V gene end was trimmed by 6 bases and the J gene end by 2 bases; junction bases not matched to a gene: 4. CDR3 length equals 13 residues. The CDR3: CASRAGTTYEQYF. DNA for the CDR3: TGTGCCAGCAGAGCCGGGACTACCTACGAGCAGTACTTC.

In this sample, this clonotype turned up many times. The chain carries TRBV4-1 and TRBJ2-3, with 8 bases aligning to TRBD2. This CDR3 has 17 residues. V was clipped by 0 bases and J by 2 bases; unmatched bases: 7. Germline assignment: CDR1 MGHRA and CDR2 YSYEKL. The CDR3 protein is CASSQDFAGGPTDTQYF. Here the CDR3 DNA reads TGCGCCAGCAGCCAAGATTTCGCGGGGGGACCCACAGATACGCAGTATTTT.

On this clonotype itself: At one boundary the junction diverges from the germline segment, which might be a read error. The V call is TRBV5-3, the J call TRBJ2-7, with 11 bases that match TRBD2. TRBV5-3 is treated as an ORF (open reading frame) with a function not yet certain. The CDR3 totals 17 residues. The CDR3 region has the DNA TGTGCCAGCAGCTTCCGCGTCACTAGCGGGGGTGTCTACGAGCAGTACTTC. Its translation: CASSFRVTSGGVYEQYF.

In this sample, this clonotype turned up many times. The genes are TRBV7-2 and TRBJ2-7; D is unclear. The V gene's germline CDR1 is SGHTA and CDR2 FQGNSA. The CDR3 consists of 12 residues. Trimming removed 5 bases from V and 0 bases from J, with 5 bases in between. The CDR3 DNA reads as TGTGCCAGCAGCCCCCTCTCCTACGAGCAGTACTTC. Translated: CASSPLSYEQYF.

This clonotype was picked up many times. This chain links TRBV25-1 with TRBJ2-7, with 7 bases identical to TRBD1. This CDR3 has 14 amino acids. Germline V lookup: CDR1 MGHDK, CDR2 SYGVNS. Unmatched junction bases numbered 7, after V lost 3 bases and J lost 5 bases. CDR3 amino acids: CASSDLDRPHEQYF. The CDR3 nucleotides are TGTGCCAGCAGTGACCTGGACAGGCCCCACGAGCAGTACTTC.

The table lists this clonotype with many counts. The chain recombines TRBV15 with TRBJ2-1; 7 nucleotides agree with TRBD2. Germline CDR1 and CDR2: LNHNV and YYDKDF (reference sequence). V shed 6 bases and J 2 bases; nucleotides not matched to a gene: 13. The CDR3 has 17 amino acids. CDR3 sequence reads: CATRKDPGGAAYNEQFF. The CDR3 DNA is TGTGCCACCAGGAAAGACCCGGGGGGAGCGGCCTACAATGAGCAGTTCTTC.

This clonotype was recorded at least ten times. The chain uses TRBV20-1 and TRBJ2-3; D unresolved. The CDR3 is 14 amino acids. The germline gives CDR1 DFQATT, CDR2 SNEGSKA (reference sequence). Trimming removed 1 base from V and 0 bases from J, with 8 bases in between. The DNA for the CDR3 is TGCAGTGCTAGAGCACACCGTAGCACAGATACGCAGTATTTT. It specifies CSARAHRSTDTQYF.

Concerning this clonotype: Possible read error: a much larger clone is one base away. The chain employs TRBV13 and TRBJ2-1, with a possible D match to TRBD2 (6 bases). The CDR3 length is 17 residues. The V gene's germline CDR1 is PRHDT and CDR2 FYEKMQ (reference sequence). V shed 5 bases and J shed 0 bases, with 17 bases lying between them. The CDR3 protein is CASSTGPAGRSYNEQFF. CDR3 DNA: TGTGCCAGCAGCACAGGACCAGCGGGCCGCTCCTACAATGAGCAGTTCTTC.

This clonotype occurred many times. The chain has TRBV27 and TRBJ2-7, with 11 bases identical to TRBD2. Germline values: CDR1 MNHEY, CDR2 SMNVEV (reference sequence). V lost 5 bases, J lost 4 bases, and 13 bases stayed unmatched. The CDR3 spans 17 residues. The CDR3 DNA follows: TGTGCCAGCAGTCAAAAATCCCTAGCGGGAGGTCCGTACGAGCAGTACTTC. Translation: CASSQKSLAGGPYEQYF.

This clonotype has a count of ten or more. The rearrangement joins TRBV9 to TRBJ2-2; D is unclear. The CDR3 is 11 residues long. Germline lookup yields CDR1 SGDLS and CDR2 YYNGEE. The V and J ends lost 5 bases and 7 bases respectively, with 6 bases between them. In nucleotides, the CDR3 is TGTGCCAGCAGTGAAAGCGGGGAGCTGTTTTTT. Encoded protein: CASSESGELFF.

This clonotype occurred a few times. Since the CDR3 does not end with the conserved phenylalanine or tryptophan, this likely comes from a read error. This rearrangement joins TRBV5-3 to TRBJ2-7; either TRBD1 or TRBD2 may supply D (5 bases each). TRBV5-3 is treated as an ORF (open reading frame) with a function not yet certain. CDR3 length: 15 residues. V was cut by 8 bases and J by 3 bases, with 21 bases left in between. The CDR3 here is CASGYWDRSIYEQYL. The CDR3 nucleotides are TGTGCCAGCGGCTACTGGGACCGATCGATCTACGAGCAGTACCTC.

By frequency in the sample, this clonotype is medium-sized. The CDR3 sequence is CASSFRGLAKNIQYF. In nucleotides, the CDR3 is TGTGCCAGCAGTTTTAGGGGGTTAGCCAAAAACATTCAGTACTTC. This rearrangement joins TRBV28 to TRBJ2-4, with D possibly TRBD1 on 6 matching bases. Germline CDR1 MDHEN, CDR2 SYDVKM. The ends were cut back, 3 bases at V and 0 bases at J, with 9 bases in the middle. CDR3 size: 15 residues.

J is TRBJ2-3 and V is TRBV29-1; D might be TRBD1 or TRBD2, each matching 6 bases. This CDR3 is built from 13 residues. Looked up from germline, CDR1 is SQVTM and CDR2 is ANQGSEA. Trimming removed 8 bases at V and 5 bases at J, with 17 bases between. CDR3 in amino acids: CSIGGGPVDTQYF. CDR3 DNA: TGCAGCATTGGAGGGGGGCCAGTAGATACGCAGTATTTT.

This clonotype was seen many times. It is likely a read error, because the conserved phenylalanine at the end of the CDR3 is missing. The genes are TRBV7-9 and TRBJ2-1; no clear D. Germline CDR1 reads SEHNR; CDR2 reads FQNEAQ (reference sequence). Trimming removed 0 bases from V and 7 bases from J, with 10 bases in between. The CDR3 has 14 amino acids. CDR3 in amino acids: CASSLATQPNEQFS. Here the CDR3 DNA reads TGTGCCAGCAGCTTAGCGACACAACCTAATGAGCAGTTCTCC.

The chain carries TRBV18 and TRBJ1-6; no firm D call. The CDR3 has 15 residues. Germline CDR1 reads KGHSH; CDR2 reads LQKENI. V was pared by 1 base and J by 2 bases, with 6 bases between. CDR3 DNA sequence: TGTGCCAGCTCACCACGGGAGCCCTATAATTCACCCCTCCACTTT. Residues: CASSPREPYNSPLHF.

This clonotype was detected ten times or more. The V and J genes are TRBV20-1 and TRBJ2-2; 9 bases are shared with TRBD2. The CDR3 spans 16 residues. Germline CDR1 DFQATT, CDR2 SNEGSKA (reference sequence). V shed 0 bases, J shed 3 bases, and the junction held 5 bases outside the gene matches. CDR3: CSARDFSGSDTGELFF. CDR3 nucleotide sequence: TGCAGTGCTAGAGATTTTAGCGGGAGCGACACCGGGGAGCTGTTTTTT.

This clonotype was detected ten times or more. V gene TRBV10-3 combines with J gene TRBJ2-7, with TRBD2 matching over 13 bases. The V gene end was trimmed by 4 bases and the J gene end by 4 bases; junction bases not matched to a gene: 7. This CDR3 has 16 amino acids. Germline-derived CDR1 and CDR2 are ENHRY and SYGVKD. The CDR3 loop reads CAISGSGTSGKYEQYF. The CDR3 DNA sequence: TGTGCCATCAGTGGGTCAGGGACTAGCGGGAAATACGAGCAGTACTTC.

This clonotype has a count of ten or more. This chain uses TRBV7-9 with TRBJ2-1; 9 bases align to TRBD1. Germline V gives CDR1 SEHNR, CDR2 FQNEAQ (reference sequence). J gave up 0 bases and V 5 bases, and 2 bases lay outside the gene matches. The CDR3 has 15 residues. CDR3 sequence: CASSLQGASYNEQFF. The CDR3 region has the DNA TGTGCCAGCAGCCTACAGGGGGCCTCCTACAATGAGCAGTTCTTC.

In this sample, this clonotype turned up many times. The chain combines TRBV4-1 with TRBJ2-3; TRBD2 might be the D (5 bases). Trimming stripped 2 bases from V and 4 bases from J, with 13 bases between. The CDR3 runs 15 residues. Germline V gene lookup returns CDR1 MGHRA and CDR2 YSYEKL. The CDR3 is CASSQREIRPDTQYF. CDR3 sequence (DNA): TGCGCCAGCAGCCAACGGGAAATCAGACCAGATACGCAGTATTTT.

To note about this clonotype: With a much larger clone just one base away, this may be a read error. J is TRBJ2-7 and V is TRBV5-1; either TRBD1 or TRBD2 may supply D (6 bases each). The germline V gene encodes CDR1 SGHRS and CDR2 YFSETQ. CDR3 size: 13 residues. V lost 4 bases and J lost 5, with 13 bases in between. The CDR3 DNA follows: TGCGCCAGCAGCGCGGAGGGGGGAAACGAGCAGTACTTC. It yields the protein CASSAEGGNEQYF.

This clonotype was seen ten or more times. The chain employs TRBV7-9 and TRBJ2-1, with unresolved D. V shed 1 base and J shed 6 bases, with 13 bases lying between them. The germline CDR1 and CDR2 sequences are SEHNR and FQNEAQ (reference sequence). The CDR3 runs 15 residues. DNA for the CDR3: TGTGCCAGCAGCTTAGTTGATCGCGCGACCAATGAGCAGTTCTTC. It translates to CASSLVDRATNEQFF.

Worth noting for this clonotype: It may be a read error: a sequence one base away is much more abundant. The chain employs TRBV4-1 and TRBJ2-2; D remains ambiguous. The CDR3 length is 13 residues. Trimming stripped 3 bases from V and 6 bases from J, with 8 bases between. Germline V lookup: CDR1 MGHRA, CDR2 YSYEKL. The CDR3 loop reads CASSQQDAGELFF. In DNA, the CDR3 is TGCGCCAGCAGCCAGCAAGACGCCGGGGAGCTGTTTTTT.

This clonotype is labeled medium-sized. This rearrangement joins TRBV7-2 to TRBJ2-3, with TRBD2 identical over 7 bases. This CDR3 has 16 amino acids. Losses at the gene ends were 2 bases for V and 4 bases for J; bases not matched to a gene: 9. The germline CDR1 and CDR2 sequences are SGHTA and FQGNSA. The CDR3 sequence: CASSLTGLAVPDTQYF. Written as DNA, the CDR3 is TGTGCCAGCAGCTTAACAGGTCTAGCGGTTCCAGATACGCAGTATTTT.